Listed below are T cell receptor beta chains from one sample, sequenced in a study of a mutant IDH1 vaccine in newly diagnosed glioma. No antigen is known for these receptors. Here immunoSEQ multiplex PCR was the method, and the copy in TCRdb shows in-frame clones only, minus some. The sample lists 35,000 to 45,000 clones; approximately 90% were seen once. Sequencing was performed on PBMCs, taken from a glioma patient whose treatment included an IDH1 peptide vaccine. The receptors stem from a man aged 45-60 years with glioma. CDR3s include the opening cysteine and the closing phenylalanine or tryptophan. A D gene is named only where the DNA matches it firmly. Clone size is stated in some rows and not others, as once, few, many or a class when expanded.

v_call: TRBV29-1
clone_size: NA
d_call: NA
j_call: TRBJ2-5
cdr3_nt: TGCAGCGTGCCCACAGATGGGGAGACCCAGTACTTC
cdr3_aa: CSVPTDGETQYF

v_call: TRBV9
clone_size: NA
d_call: NA
j_call: TRBJ2-3
cdr3_nt: TGTGCCAGCAGCGTAGAAAGGTACACAGATACGCAGTATTTT
cdr3_aa: CASSVERYTDTQYF

v_call: TRBV28
clone_size: NA
d_call: NA
j_call: TRBJ1-3
cdr3_nt: TGTGCCAGCAGTTTTTTCCCTCCCTCTGGAAACACCATATATTTT
cdr3_aa: CASSFFPPSGNTIYF

v_call: TRBV7-2
clone_size: NA
d_call: TRBD1
j_call: TRBJ2-7
cdr3_nt: TGTGCCAGCAGCCCGGCGACAGGGCTCTACGAGCAGTACTTC
cdr3_aa: CASSPATGLYEQYF

v_call: TRBV6-5
clone_size: NA
d_call: TRBD2
j_call: TRBJ2-5
cdr3_nt: TGTGCCAGCAGTCTTAGCGGGAGTGGAGAGACCCAGTACTTC
cdr3_aa: CASSLSGSGETQYF

v_call: TRBV28
clone_size: NA
d_call: TRBD1
j_call: TRBJ1-5
cdr3_nt: TGTGCCAGCAGTCCCCCGGGACAGACAATCTCTCAGCCCCAGCATTTT
cdr3_aa: CASSPPGQTISQPQHF

v_call: TRBV9
clone_size: NA
d_call: NA
j_call: TRBJ1-1
cdr3_nt: TGTGCCAGCAGCGTAGTGGGTGAATGGGGCACTGAAGCTTTCTTT
cdr3_aa: CASSVVGEWGTEAFF

v_call: TRBV18
clone_size: NA
d_call: NA
j_call: TRBJ2-3
cdr3_nt: TGTGCCAGCTCACCACGTATGGGATATAGCACAGATACGCAGTATTTT
cdr3_aa: CASSPRMGYSTDTQYF

v_call: TRBV1
clone_size: NA
d_call: NA
j_call: TRBJ2-3
cdr3_nt: TGCACCAGCAGCCAAGATCCGAGCGGGGGCACAGATACGCAGTATTTT
cdr3_aa: CTSSQDPSGGTDTQYF

v_call: TRBV9
clone_size: NA
d_call: TRBD2
j_call: TRBJ2-4
cdr3_nt: TGTGCCAGCGGTGCGGGGGGCAAAAACATTCAGTACTTC
cdr3_aa: CASGAGGKNIQYF

v_call: TRBV7-6
clone_size: NA
d_call: TRBD1
j_call: TRBJ1-6
cdr3_nt: TGTGCCAGCAGCCCTATGGGACAGGGTTATAATTCACCCCTCCACTTT
cdr3_aa: CASSPMGQGYNSPLHF

v_call: TRBV2
clone_size: NA
d_call: NA
j_call: TRBJ2-6
cdr3_nt: TGTGCCAGCAGTCGACAGAGCTCTGGGGCCAACGTCCTGACTTTC
cdr3_aa: CASSRQSSGANVLTF

v_call: TRBV2
clone_size: once
d_call: NA
j_call: TRBJ2-7
cdr3_nt: TGTGCCAGCAGTGAAAGAGGGCTTAGCTCCTACGAGCAGTACTTC
cdr3_aa: CASSERGLSSYEQYF

v_call: TRBV7-9
clone_size: NA
d_call: TRBD2
j_call: TRBJ2-3
cdr3_nt: TGTGCCAGCAGCCGGGGACTAGCGGGGGGGGAAGATACGCAGTATTTT
cdr3_aa: CASSRGLAGGEDTQYF

v_call: TRBV5-4
clone_size: NA
d_call: NA
j_call: TRBJ2-3
cdr3_nt: TGTGCCAGCAGGAAGGGGGGGGTTGGCACAGATACGCAGTATTTT
cdr3_aa: CASRKGGVGTDTQYF

v_call: TRBV2
clone_size: few
d_call: NA
j_call: TRBJ1-1
cdr3_nt: TGTGCCAGCAGTGAAGAAGGACAAGGGCTCACTGAAGCTTTCTTT
cdr3_aa: CASSEEGQGLTEAFF

v_call: TRBV27
clone_size: few
d_call: TRBD2
j_call: TRBJ2-1
cdr3_nt: TGTGCCAGCAGTTCGACTGGGGGACTAGCGGGGAACTACAATGAGCAGTTCTTC
cdr3_aa: CASSSTGGLAGNYNEQFF

v_call: TRBV4-1
clone_size: NA
d_call: NA
j_call: TRBJ2-7
cdr3_nt: TGCGCCAGCAGCCCCGCTGATGGGCGGGGTTACGAGCAGTACTTC
cdr3_aa: CASSPADGRGYEQYF

v_call: TRBV19
clone_size: few
d_call: NA
j_call: TRBJ2-5
cdr3_nt: TGTGCCAGTAGTATAGATCCACGTCAAGAGACCCAGTACTTC
cdr3_aa: CASSIDPRQETQYF

v_call: TRBV11-2
clone_size: NA
d_call: TRBD1
j_call: TRBJ1-1
cdr3_nt: TGTGCCAGCAGCCAAAACGATCAGGGACAGATGAGCACTGAAGCTTTCTTT
cdr3_aa: CASSQNDQGQMSTEAFF

v_call: TRBV9
clone_size: once
d_call: NA
j_call: TRBJ1-2
cdr3_nt: TGTGCCAGCAGCATAGCGACCCTGAGCTATGGCTACACCTTC
cdr3_aa: CASSIATLSYGYTF

v_call: TRBV4-1
clone_size: NA
d_call: NA
j_call: TRBJ1-1
cdr3_nt: TGCGCCAGCAGCCAAGGAATTGCAGGGTGGGCCTTGATCACTGAAGCTTTCTTT
cdr3_aa: CASSQGIAGWALITEAFF

v_call: TRBV25-1
clone_size: NA
d_call: NA
j_call: TRBJ1-2
cdr3_nt: TGTGCCAGCAGTGACTCAGGCGGGGTATGGGGGCATGGCTACACCTTC
cdr3_aa: CASSDSGGVWGHGYTF

v_call: TRBV28
clone_size: NA
d_call: NA
j_call: TRBJ2-6
cdr3_nt: TGTGCCAGCAGTGGCATGCTCGGGACTCCGAGCTCTGGGGCCAACGTCCTGACTTTC
cdr3_aa: CASSGMLGTPSSGANVLTF

v_call: TRBV4-3
clone_size: once
d_call: TRBD1
j_call: TRBJ1-5
cdr3_nt: TGCGCCAGCAGCCACGGGACAGGGACCGTCGATCAGCCCCAGCATTTT
cdr3_aa: CASSHGTGTVDQPQHF

v_call: TRBV9
clone_size: NA
d_call: TRBD2
j_call: TRBJ2-1
cdr3_nt: TGTGCCAGCAGCGTAGTAAGCGGGAGTGAATCTCATGAGCAGTTCTTC
cdr3_aa: CASSVVSGSESHEQFF

v_call: TRBV27
clone_size: NA
d_call: NA
j_call: TRBJ2-5
cdr3_nt: TGTGCCAGCAGTTTTATGGATAAAGAGACCCAGTACTTC
cdr3_aa: CASSFMDKETQYF

v_call: TRBV7-3
clone_size: once
d_call: NA
j_call: TRBJ1-2
cdr3_nt: TGTGCCAGCAGCCCCGACCCGAGCAACCTCTATGGCTACACCTTC
cdr3_aa: CASSPDPSNLYGYTF

v_call: TRBV6-5
clone_size: once
d_call: NA
j_call: TRBJ2-1
cdr3_nt: TGTGCCAGCAGTTACATGGGCCCGAACAATGAGCAGTTCTTC
cdr3_aa: CASSYMGPNNEQFF

v_call: TRBV6-1
clone_size: NA
d_call: NA
j_call: TRBJ2-5
cdr3_nt: TGTGCCAGCAGTGAACAGTACCAAGACGAGCCGAAAGAGACCCAGTACTTC
cdr3_aa: CASSEQYQDEPKETQYF

v_call: TRBV27
clone_size: NA
d_call: NA
j_call: TRBJ1-5
cdr3_nt: TGTGCCAGCAGTTTGGCAGGGTATCAGCCCCAGCATTTT
cdr3_aa: CASSLAGYQPQHF

v_call: TRBV10-3
clone_size: NA
d_call: TRBD2
j_call: TRBJ2-7
cdr3_nt: TGTGCCATCGCACTAGCGGGGGACTCCTACGAGCAGTACTTC
cdr3_aa: CAIALAGDSYEQYF

v_call: TRBV5-1
clone_size: NA
d_call: NA
j_call: TRBJ1-5
cdr3_nt: TGCGCCAGCAGCTCCCGAGGGGGGGAGGGTCAGCCCCAGCATTTT
cdr3_aa: CASSSRGGEGQPQHF

v_call: TRBV7-2
clone_size: NA
d_call: NA
j_call: TRBJ1-5
cdr3_nt: TGTGCCAGCAGCTTAGATCGAGGATATCAGCCCCAGCATTTT
cdr3_aa: CASSLDRGYQPQHF

v_call: TRBV19
clone_size: NA
d_call: TRBD1
j_call: TRBJ1-2
cdr3_nt: TGTGCCAGTAGCTCGCAGGGGGCGATCGGCTACACCTTC
cdr3_aa: CASSSQGAIGYTF

v_call: TRBV29-1
clone_size: NA
d_call: NA
j_call: TRBJ1-3
cdr3_nt: TGCAGCGTTGATGACAGAGTCGGAAACACCATATATTTT
cdr3_aa: CSVDDRVGNTIYF

v_call: TRBV6-6
clone_size: NA
d_call: NA
j_call: TRBJ2-1
cdr3_nt: TGTGCCAGCAGTCTCGGAGCGAGCACCTACAATGAGCAGTTCTTC
cdr3_aa: CASSLGASTYNEQFF

v_call: TRBV4-2
clone_size: NA
d_call: TRBD1
j_call: TRBJ1-2
cdr3_nt: TGTGCCAGCAGCCCAGGGACAGGGAAGACAGCCTTC
cdr3_aa: CASSPGTGKTAF

v_call: TRBV7-2
clone_size: NA
d_call: NA
j_call: TRBJ2-3
cdr3_nt: TGTGCCAGCAGCCCTAACGGGGGCACAGATACGCAGTATTTT
cdr3_aa: CASSPNGGTDTQYF

v_call: TRBV28
clone_size: NA
d_call: NA
j_call: TRBJ1-2
cdr3_nt: TGTGCCAGCAGTTCTACGACGGGGGGCTACACCTTC
cdr3_aa: CASSSTTGGYTF

v_call: TRBV27
clone_size: once
d_call: TRBD2
j_call: TRBJ2-5
cdr3_nt: TGTGCCAGCAGTCTCCTAGCGGGAGCTGAGACCCAGTACTTC
cdr3_aa: CASSLLAGAETQYF

v_call: TRBV7-9
clone_size: NA
d_call: NA
j_call: TRBJ2-7
cdr3_nt: TGTGCCAGCAGCCCCCGGACAGTCCGCTCCTACGAGCAGTACTTC
cdr3_aa: CASSPRTVRSYEQYF